This is a list of T cell receptor beta chains from one sample in a study of T cells expressing NK-cell markers. TCRdb processed the 5' RACE reads again and assigns one entry to each CDR3 protein, with no DNA. This repertoire includes about 430,000 distinct CDR3 sequences. The source material was blood T cells: a sorted CD56 or NKG2C T cell subset, CD4+ or CD8+ T cells, or bulk PBMC T cells (not recorded which). Source of these receptors: a woman aged 45-65 years in good health. The CDR3 runs from the conserved cysteine through the conserved F or W.

j_call v_call cdr3_aa
TRBJ1-1 TRBV7-9 CASSPILGAGRNTEAFF
TRBJ1-1 TRBV7-3 CASSFLQGGNRNTEAFF
TRBJ1-6 TRBV12-3/TRBV12-4 CASSLGFRAMDSPLHF
TRBJ2-4 TRBV29-1 CSVVEVGGKNIQYF
TRBJ2-1 TRBV6-1 CASSEALAGVNEQFF
TRBJ2-7 TRBV11-1 CASRPDRMGEQYF
TRBJ2-5 TRBV28 CASSPPWVQVQETQYF
TRBJ2-3 TRBV6-5 CASSPSGPGISTDTQYF
TRBJ2-5 TRBV7-8 CASRLKRLAGTETQYF
TRBJ2-2 TRBV7-2 CASSLALLNTGELFF
TRBJ2-7 TRBV7-9 CASSPRHEQYF
TRBJ2-3 TRBV20-1 CSARIPGGASDTQYF
TRBJ2-7 TRBV29-1 CSVEVQAGYEQYF
TRBJ1-2 TRBV6-5 CASSGSDSYGYTF
TRBJ2-5 TRBV4-1 CASSQDLGGGGPEKETQYF
TRBJ1-5 TRBV27 CASRTDRFSNQPQHF
TRBJ2-2 TRBV9 CASSAGQGRYTGELFF
TRBJ2-1 TRBV5-1 CASRTTSGTYNEQFF
TRBJ2-6 TRBV6-2/TRBV6-3 CASSYPLAGGSGANVLTF
TRBJ2-1 TRBV2 CASRGLAGGMDEQFF
TRBJ2-1 TRBV5-1 CASSLEGTGGWNEQFF
TRBJ2-2 TRBV12-3/TRBV12-4 CASTPRLAAGELFF
TRBJ2-1 TRBV5-1 CASSYRPGDEQFF
TRBJ1-5 TRBV25-1 CASSDRQLNQPQHF
TRBJ2-3 TRBV24-1 CATSAWTTSRGDTQYF
TRBJ1-2 TRBV29-1 CSVEPDGSYGYTF
TRBJ2-3 TRBV6-1 CASSLADAIGASTDTQYF
TRBJ1-1 TRBV12-3/TRBV12-4 CASRKEVSMNTEAFF
TRBJ2-5 TRBV5-1 CASSLGKPLVRETQYF
TRBJ1-1 TRBV12-3/TRBV12-4 CASSSYRAGTEAFF
TRBJ2-1 TRBV10-3 CAIMKGGRNEQFF
TRBJ1-5 TRBV6-2/TRBV6-3 CASSPLTGTSNQPQHF
TRBJ1-4 TRBV5-1 CASSLGDRDNEKLFF
TRBJ2-2 TRBV11-2 CASSLRTGGNGELFF
TRBJ2-3 TRBV10-2 CASLPSGRGADTQYF
TRBJ1-5 TRBV24-1 CATWDGSHQPQHF
TRBJ2-5 TRBV15 CATSRDPATSGGETQYF
TRBJ2-5 TRBV12-3/TRBV12-4 CASKGPGETQYF
TRBJ2-3 TRBV7-9 CASSLLTGDTQYF
TRBJ2-1 TRBV5-1 CASRGQGTSSYNEQFF